This TCR beta chain was obtained from a study of PD-1 blockade in classical Hodgkin lymphoma. The overall study: The study gave patients nivolumab 3 mg/kg intravenously every 2 weeks.

Following autologous stem cell transplantation, relapse occurred in every patient, and exposure to brentuximab vedotin varied. Clones were read by immunoSEQ multiplex PCR, and TCRdb kept only the in-frame ones, dropping some. The repertoire holds about 41,000 clones, with roughly 70% as singletons. The study, taken as a whole, reports: A significant rise in TCR diversity by C4D1 was seen for CD4+ but not CD8+ cells.

The CDR3 is 21 residues long. V was clipped by 5 bases and J by 2 bases; unmatched bases: 24. Germline CDR1 reads MNHEY; CDR2 reads SMNVEV (reference sequence). Comment on this clone: The target antigen is unknown.

Sequenced here: peripheral blood mononuclear cells (PBMCs), sampled at baseline. This TCR derives from a human donor with classical Hodgkin lymphoma. This chain joins TRBV27 and TRBJ2-5, with 9 bases identical to TRBD2. The CDR3 protein is CASSPFGGGGRALRIQETQYF. The CDR3 coding sequence is TGTGCCAGCAGTCCGTTCGGGGGGGGCGGGAGGGCCTTACGCATACAAGAGACCCAGTACTTC.